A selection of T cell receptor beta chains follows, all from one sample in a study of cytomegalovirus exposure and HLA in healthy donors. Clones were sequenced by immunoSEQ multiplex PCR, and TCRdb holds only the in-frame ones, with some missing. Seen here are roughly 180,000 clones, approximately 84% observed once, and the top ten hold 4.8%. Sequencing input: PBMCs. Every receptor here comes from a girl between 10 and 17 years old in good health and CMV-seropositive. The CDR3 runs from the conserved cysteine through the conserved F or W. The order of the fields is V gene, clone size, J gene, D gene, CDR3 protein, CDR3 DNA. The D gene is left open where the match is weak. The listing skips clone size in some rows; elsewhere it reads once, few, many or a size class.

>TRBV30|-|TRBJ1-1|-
CAWRGQPVAEAFF
TGTGCCTGGAGGGGACAACCTGTCGCTGAAGCTTTCTTT
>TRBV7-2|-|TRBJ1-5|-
CASSFMGRQPQHF
TGTGCCAGCAGCTTTATGGGGAGGCAGCCCCAGCATTTT
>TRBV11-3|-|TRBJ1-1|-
CASSLGQVNTEAFF
TGTGCCAGCAGCTTAGGTCAGGTGAACACTGAAGCTTTCTTT
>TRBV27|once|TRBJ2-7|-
CASSLTASYEQYF
TGTGCCAGCAGTTTAACAGCCTCCTACGAGCAGTACTTC
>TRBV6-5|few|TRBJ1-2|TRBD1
CASSPLQGGLSYTF
TGTGCCAGCAGTCCCTTACAGGGGGGTTTGAGCTACACCTTC
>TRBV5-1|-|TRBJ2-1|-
CASSPRTEPYNEQFF
TGCGCCAGCAGCCCAAGGACAGAGCCCTACAATGAGCAGTTCTTC
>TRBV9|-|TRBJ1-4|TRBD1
CASSVAGTANEKLFF
TGTGCCAGCAGCGTAGCTGGGACAGCAAATGAAAAACTGTTTTTT
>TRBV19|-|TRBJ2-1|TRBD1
CASSRDRVTYNEQFF
TGTGCCAGTAGTCGGGACAGGGTTACCTACAATGAGCAGTTCTTC
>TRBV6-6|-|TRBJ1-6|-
CASPPAGVRDRSPLHF
TGTGCCAGCCCCCCCGCCGGTGTCAGGGATCGGTCACCCCTCCACTTT
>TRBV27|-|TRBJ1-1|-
CASSRGTEAFF
TGTGCCAGCAGTAGGGGCACTGAAGCTTTCTTT
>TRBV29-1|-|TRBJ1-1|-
CSVERRLDTEAFF
TGCAGCGTTGAAAGGCGGCTGGACACTGAAGCTTTCTTT
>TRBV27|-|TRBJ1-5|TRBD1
CASSPSTGVDGQPQHF
TGTGCCAGCAGTCCATCAACAGGGGTTGACGGACAGCCCCAGCATTTT
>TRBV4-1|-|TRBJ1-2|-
CASSQATGIKYDYGYTF
TGCGCCAGCAGCCAAGCCACAGGGATTAAATACGACTATGGCTACACCTTC
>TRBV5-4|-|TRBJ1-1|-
CASSYPGLLNTEAFF
TGTGCCAGCAGTTATCCGGGACTTTTGAACACTGAAGCTTTCTTT
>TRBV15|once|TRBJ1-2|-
CATSRDKGVGYGYTF
TGTGCCACCAGCAGAGATAAAGGGGTAGGGTATGGCTACACCTTC
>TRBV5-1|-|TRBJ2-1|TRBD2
CASSWTSGVYNEQFF
TGCGCCAGCAGCTGGACTAGCGGGGTGTACAATGAGCAGTTCTTC
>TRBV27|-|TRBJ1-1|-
CASSLYPGDTEAFF
TGTGCCAGCAGTTTATATCCAGGGGACACTGAAGCTTTCTTT
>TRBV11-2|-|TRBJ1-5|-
CASSRQGISNQPQHF
TGTGCCAGCAGTCGTCAGGGGATAAGCAATCAGCCCCAGCATTTT
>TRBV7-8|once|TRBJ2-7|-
CASSLGGRRNPEQYF
TGTGCCAGCAGCTTAGGTGGGCGACGAAACCCCGAGCAGTACTTC
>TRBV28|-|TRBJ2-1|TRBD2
CASSPGLGDNEQFF
TGTGCCAGCAGTCCCGGACTAGGTGACAATGAGCAGTTCTTC
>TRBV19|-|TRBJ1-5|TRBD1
CASRTGNQPQHF
TGTGCCAGCCGGACAGGGAATCAGCCCCAGCATTTT
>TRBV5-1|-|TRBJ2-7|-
CASSEQQVYEQYF
TGCGCCAGCAGCGAACAACAGGTCTACGAGCAGTACTTC
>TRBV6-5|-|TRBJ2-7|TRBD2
CASSLASGGAHEQYF
TGTGCCAGCAGTTTGGCTAGCGGGGGGGCCCACGAGCAGTACTTC
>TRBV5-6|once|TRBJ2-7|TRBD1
CASGGWTGSYEQYF
TGTGCCAGCGGGGGCTGGACAGGGTCCTACGAGCAGTACTTC
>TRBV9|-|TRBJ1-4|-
CASSVATGINEKLFF
TGTGCCAGCAGCGTAGCTACGGGGATCAATGAAAAACTGTTTTTT
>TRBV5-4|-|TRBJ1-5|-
CASGQGGQPQHF
TGTGCCAGCGGGCAGGGAGGCCAGCCCCAGCATTTT
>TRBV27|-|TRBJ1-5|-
CASSLSGTGGQPRHF
TGTGCCAGCAGTTTATCGGGGACCGGAGGACAGCCCCGGCATTTT
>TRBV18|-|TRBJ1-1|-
CASSPRDTSGNTEAFF
TGTGCCAGCTCACCAAGAGACACCTCTGGGAACACTGAAGCTTTCTTT
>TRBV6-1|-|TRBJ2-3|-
CASSEAVGPRDTLLFTDTQYF
TGTGCCAGCAGTGAAGCAGTGGGGCCCCGGGACACCCTTTTATTCACAGATACGCAGTATTTT
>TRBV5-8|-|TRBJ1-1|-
CASISPPGVGEAFF
TGTGCCAGCATCTCACCCCCGGGGGTTGGTGAAGCTTTCTTT
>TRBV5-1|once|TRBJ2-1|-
CASTINNNEQFF
TGCGCCAGCACCATAAACAACAATGAGCAGTTCTTC
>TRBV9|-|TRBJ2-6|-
CASTFLARIRELRSGANVLTF
TGTGCCAGCACCTTCCTCGCCCGAATACGGGAGCTTCGCTCTGGGGCCAACGTCCTGACTTTC